Listed here are 2 T cell receptor beta chains from one sample, sequenced in a study of regulatory T cells in long-lasting Graves disease. Described time point: newly diagnosed GD, antithyroid drugs for less than 3 months. RNA extracted from PBMCs served as the sequencing template. With iRepertoire HTBI primers and Arm-PCR of CDR3 regions, TCR beta libraries were built. Each CDR3 protein is one row after TCRdb ran MiXCR on the multiplex PCR reads. The sample has more than 450,000 distinct CDR3 sequences; about 12% are singletons. In addition, the sample was reused for a study of T cells in Graves' hyperthyroidism and ophthalmopathy.

The sequenced sample was peripheral blood mononuclear cells (PBMCs), obtained at new diagnosis, from a patient treated with antithyroid drugs. The receptors stem from a woman in her 30s with Graves disease.

The genes are TRBV15 and TRBJ1-5, with no clear D. Germline CDR1 reads LNHNV; CDR2 reads YYDKDF (reference sequence). The V and J ends lost 4 bases and 4 bases respectively, with 17 bases between them. The CDR3 contains 16 residues. The CDR3 here is CATSTQPSELNQPQHF. The CDR3 DNA reads TGTGCCACCAGCACCCAACCCTCCGAGCTAAATCAGCCCCAGCATTTT.

This clonotype occurred many times. The chain links TRBV7-9 to TRBJ1-2; TRBD1 matches at 10 bases. V lost 1 base and J lost 5; bases outside the gene matches: 4. The V gene's germline CDR1 is SEHNR and CDR2 FQNEAQ (reference sequence). The length of the CDR3 is 15 residues. CDR3 coding DNA: TGTGCCAGCAGCTTAGTGGGGACAGGGGAATATGGCTACACCTTC. Amino acids: CASSLVGTGEYGYTF. Drawing the rest from reference TRBV7-9 and TRBJ1-2, the complete variable domain is DTGVSQNPRHKITKRGQNVTFRCDPISEHNRLYWYRQTLGQGPEFLTYFQNEAQLEKSRLLSDRFSAERPKGSFSTLEIQRTEQGDSAMYLCASSLVGTGEYGYTFGSGTRLTVV.